These T cell receptor beta chains were read from a single sample in a study of blood T cell repertoires in COVID-19. Profiled with immunoSEQ multiplex PCR; TCRdb holds only in-frame clones, not every one. The sample lists 90,000 to 110,000 clones, 80% occurring once. Sequencing was carried out using peripheral blood. Every receptor here comes from a human donor in a cohort sampled during active or convalescent COVID-19. Both conserved end residues are part of each CDR3. Each record gives: D gene, V gene, clone size, J gene, CDR3 protein, CDR3 DNA. D genes are given only for firm matches. Not every row has a clone size; where given, it reads once, few, many or a size class.

TRBD1	TRBV28	NA	TRBJ1-5	CASTVGTGGRGNQPQHF	TGTGCCAGCACCGTGGGGACAGGGGGCAGGGGCAATCAGCCCCAGCATTTT
TRBD2	TRBV9	NA	TRBJ2-7	CASSVGGGPFEQYF	TGTGCCAGCAGCGTGGGCGGGGGGCCGTTCGAGCAGTACTTC
TRBD2	TRBV27	NA	TRBJ2-7	CASSPRGREGREQYF	TGTGCCAGCAGTCCCCGGGGAAGGGAGGGCCGTGAGCAGTACTTC
TRBD1	TRBV29-1	NA	TRBJ1-1	CSVERDRGLAEAFF	TGCAGCGTTGAGAGGGACAGGGGGCTGGCTGAAGCTTTCTTT
TRBD1	TRBV7-2	NA	TRBJ1-4	CASGQVGHRARATNEKLFF	TGTGCCAGCGGACAGGTGGGCCATCGGGCTCGTGCAACTAATGAAAAACTGTTTTTT
NA	TRBV6-2/TRBV6-3	NA	TRBJ2-4	CASSYANMGLAKNIQYF	TGTGCCAGCAGTTATGCTAATATGGGACTAGCCAAAAACATTCAGTACTTC
TRBD1	TRBV7-3	few	TRBJ2-5	CASSVQGLETQYF	TGTGCCAGCAGCGTACAGGGGTTAGAGACCCAGTACTTC
TRBD1	TRBV19	NA	TRBJ2-7	CASSIGTGGPYEQYF	TGTGCCAGTAGTATTGGGACAGGGGGCCCCTACGAGCAGTACTTC
NA	TRBV7-9	NA	TRBJ1-2	CASHRDNGYTF	TGTGCCAGCCATCGCGACAATGGCTACACCTTC
TRBD1	TRBV29-1	NA	TRBJ2-7	CSVEENSGQGRDEQYF	TGCAGCGTTGAAGAAAATTCGGGACAGGGACGAGACGAGCAGTACTTC
TRBD2	TRBV11-2	NA	TRBJ2-1	CASSPQGGGGHLYNEQFF	TGTGCCAGCAGCCCACAAGGTGGCGGGGGGCACCTCTACAATGAGCAGTTCTTC
NA	TRBV7-2	once	TRBJ2-7	CASSLARHDEQYF	TGTGCCAGCAGCTTAGCTCGACACGACGAGCAGTACTTC
TRBD2	TRBV5-6	NA	TRBJ2-7	CASSPTSGGPYEQYF	TGTGCCAGCAGCCCAACTAGCGGGGGGCCCTACGAGCAGTACTTC
TRBD2	TRBV6-2/TRBV6-3	NA	TRBJ2-7	CASSYYSGRINEQYF	TGTGCCAGCAGTTACTATAGCGGGAGGATTAACGAGCAGTACTTC
TRBD2	TRBV3-1/TRBV3-2	NA	TRBJ2-3	CASSLGLADTQYF	TGTGCCAGCAGCCTAGGACTAGCAGATACGCAGTATTTT
NA	TRBV3-1/TRBV3-2	NA	TRBJ1-5	CASSHDTGNQPQHF	TGTGCCAGCAGCCATGATACAGGGAATCAGCCCCAGCATTTT
TRBD1	TRBV5-6	NA	TRBJ1-3	CASSSDRRLSGNTIYF	TGTGCCAGCAGTTCGGACAGGCGGCTTTCGGGAAACACCATATATTTT
NA	TRBV4-2	NA	TRBJ2-7	CASSQGSGLSRSYEQYF	TGTGCCAGCAGCCAAGGAAGCGGTCTTTCCCGCTCCTACGAGCAGTACTTC
TRBD1	TRBV19	NA	TRBJ2-7	CASSSTGVRYEQYF	TGTGCCAGTAGTTCGACAGGGGTTCGCTACGAGCAGTACTTC
TRBD2	TRBV5-5	NA	TRBJ2-7	CASSSGLAGNAYEQYF	TGTGCCAGCAGCTCGGGACTAGCGGGGAACGCCTACGAGCAGTACTTC
TRBD2	TRBV28	NA	TRBJ2-1	CASSLLSLGGLIAGHNEQFF	TGTGCCAGCAGTTTACTAAGCCTCGGGGGGCTAATAGCGGGACATAATGAGCAGTTCTTC
NA	TRBV4-2	NA	TRBJ1-4	CASSQDRSTNEKLFF	TGTGCCAGCAGCCAAGATCGCAGTACTAATGAAAAACTGTTTTTT
TRBD1	TRBV5-1	NA	TRBJ2-1	CASSFPGQGSFF	TGCGCCAGCAGCTTCCCGGGACAGGGAAGTTTCTTC
TRBD2	TRBV5-1	once	TRBJ2-2	CASSMGLAGGPNTGELFF	TGCGCCAGCAGCATGGGACTAGCGGGGGGACCGAACACCGGGGAGCTGTTTTTT
TRBD1	TRBV19	NA	TRBJ1-2	CASSIEYRGSYGYTF	TGTGCCAGTAGTATAGAGTACAGGGGGTCCTATGGCTACACCTTC
NA	TRBV6-6	few	TRBJ1-4	CASSYLGGTTNEKLFF	TGTGCCAGCAGTTACTTGGGGGGGACGACTAATGAAAAACTGTTTTTT
TRBD2	TRBV2	NA	TRBJ2-7	CASSGKGTRTSYEQYF	TGTGCCAGCAGTGGTAAGGGGACTAGAACCTCCTACGAGCAGTACTTC
TRBD1	TRBV5-1	NA	TRBJ2-7	CASSPAWGQGTYEQYF	TGCGCCAGCAGTCCCGCCTGGGGACAGGGGACATACGAGCAGTACTTC
TRBD1	TRBV5-4	NA	TRBJ1-1	CASSIDRAMNTEAFF	TGTGCCAGCAGCATCGACAGGGCGATGAACACTGAAGCTTTCTTT
TRBD1	TRBV19	NA	TRBJ1-1	CASSLPWTGRRLGNTEAFF	TGTGCCAGTAGTCTGCCCTGGACAGGGAGGCGTCTCGGGAACACTGAAGCTTTCTTT
TRBD2	TRBV30	NA	TRBJ2-7	CAWSVRGGLREQYF	TGTGCCTGGAGTGTACGGGGGGGTTTGCGGGAGCAGTACTTC
TRBD1	TRBV5-1	NA	TRBJ2-2	CASSPGQGALTGELFF	TGCGCCAGCAGCCCCGGACAGGGGGCGTTGACCGGGGAGCTGTTTTTT
TRBD1	TRBV20-1	NA	TRBJ2-3	CSASSPDRGGYF	TGCAGTGCTAGTTCCCCGGACAGGGGTGGGTATTTT
NA	TRBV5-8	NA	TRBJ2-2	CASSRPKQGAKTGELFF	TGTGCCAGCAGCCGACCGAAACAGGGCGCTAAGACCGGGGAGCTGTTTTTT
NA	TRBV3-1/TRBV3-2	NA	TRBJ2-4	CASSHSSLAVAKNIQYF	TGTGCCAGCAGCCATAGCTCCCTTGCAGTGGCCAAAAACATTCAGTACTTC
TRBD1	TRBV28	once	TRBJ1-5	CASSLPSQGGSNQPQHF	TGTGCCAGCAGTTTACCTAGCCAGGGGGGAAGCAATCAGCCCCAGCATTTT
NA	TRBV30	NA	TRBJ1-2	CAWLDRANYGYTF	TGTGCCTGGCTGGACAGAGCTAACTATGGCTACACCTTC
TRBD1	TRBV5-4	NA	TRBJ1-4	CASSPGQGSFGEKLFF	TGTGCCAGCAGCCCCGGACAGGGGTCCTTCGGGGAAAAACTGTTTTTT
TRBD1	TRBV9	NA	TRBJ2-3	CASSARQGSGTDTQYF	TGTGCCAGCAGCGCCCGACAGGGGTCGGGGACAGATACGCAGTATTTT
NA	TRBV28	NA	TRBJ2-7	CASSPLRYGQYF	TGTGCCAGCAGCCCACTCCGCTACGGGCAGTACTTC
TRBD2	TRBV7-2	NA	TRBJ2-3	CASSRLAGGPRDTQYF	TGTGCCAGCAGCCGTCTAGCGGGAGGGCCACGGGATACGCAGTATTTT
TRBD1	TRBV23-1	NA	TRBJ1-6	CASSLGQGLTGGYNSPLHF	TGCGCCAGCAGTCTTGGACAGGGACTCACAGGGGGCTATAATTCACCCCTCCACTTT
NA	TRBV7-2	NA	TRBJ2-7	CASSLGGGYGQGEQYF	TGTGCCAGCAGCTTAGGAGGAGGGTATGGTCAAGGGGAGCAGTACTTC
NA	TRBV6-6	NA	TRBJ1-5	CASSQGPGSNQPQHF	TGTGCCAGCAGCCAGGGGCCGGGGAGCAATCAGCCCCAGCATTTT
NA	TRBV23-1	NA	TRBJ1-6	CASRPQRDDSPLHF	TGCGCCAGCAGACCACAGAGAGATGATTCACCCCTCCACTTT
TRBD2	TRBV28	NA	TRBJ2-7	CASSAGLAGLSEQYF	TGTGCCAGCAGTGCGGGACTAGCGGGATTGTCCGAGCAGTACTTC
TRBD2	TRBV4-2	few	TRBJ2-1	CASSIVGLAGEGEQFF	TGTGCCAGCAGCATTGTAGGACTAGCGGGAGAAGGAGAGCAGTTCTTC
TRBD2	TRBV19	NA	TRBJ2-7	CASSNSGGIYEQYF	TGTGCCAGTAGTAATAGCGGGGGGATCTACGAGCAGTACTTC
NA	TRBV4-3	NA	TRBJ1-2	CASSQEVSRVSGYTF	TGCGCCAGCAGCCAAGAGGTTTCCAGGGTTTCTGGCTACACCTTC
NA	TRBV11-2	NA	TRBJ1-2	CASREGLLSRGYTF	TGTGCCAGCAGGGAGGGGCTTCTCTCTCGCGGCTACACCTTC
NA	TRBV5-4	NA	TRBJ1-3	CASSPGRPGNTIYF	TGTGCCAGCAGCCCCGGGAGGCCTGGAAACACCATATATTTT
TRBD2	TRBV11-2	NA	TRBJ2-5	CASSSRSAGGGETQYF	TGTGCCAGCAGCTCGAGGTCAGCGGGAGGGGGGGAGACCCAGTACTTC
NA	TRBV27	NA	TRBJ2-6	CASSSMGSTTSGANVLTF	TGTGCCAGCAGTTCTATGGGCAGTACCACCTCTGGGGCCAACGTCCTGACTTTC
NA	TRBV7-9	NA	TRBJ2-3	CASSLGRNLLASSTDTQYF	TGTGCCAGCAGCTTAGGGCGGAACCTACTAGCTTCTAGCACAGATACGCAGTATTTT
NA	TRBV7-8	NA	TRBJ2-7	CASSLTVYEQYF	TGTGCCAGCAGCCTGACAGTCTACGAGCAGTACTTC
TRBD2	TRBV6-1	medium-sized	TRBJ2-7	CASSEGWASGFNEQYF	TGTGCCAGCAGTGAAGGTTGGGCTAGCGGGTTCAACGAGCAGTACTTC
NA	TRBV4-3	NA	TRBJ2-1	CASSPQGKNYNEQFF	TGCGCCAGCAGCCCCCAGGGAAAAAATTACAATGAGCAGTTCTTC
TRBD1	TRBV6-5	NA	TRBJ2-3	CASNNSRDRVRTQYF	TGTGCCAGCAACAACTCCCGGGACAGGGTTCGGACGCAGTATTTT
TRBD1	TRBV18	NA	TRBJ1-4	CASSLSQTGTNEKLFF	TGTGCCAGCTCACTCTCCCAGACAGGGACTAATGAAAAACTGTTTTTT